The 9 T cell receptor beta chains below all came from one sample that was sequenced in a study of shared clonotypes between healthy human individuals. CD45RO-negative CD8 cells positively selected for CCR7 made up the naive population, which excluded terminally differentiated effector memory CD45RA+ cells. TCRdb's copy holds only in-frame clones and misses some; the assay was immunoSEQ multiplex PCR. The data contain about 2.1 million clones, around 93% of them seen just once; the ten biggest clones take up around 1.8%. Sample: naive CD8+ T cells from PBMCs. These TCRs come from a man between 18 and 29 years old in good health. Some clones in this sample may be carry-over from other donors' samples.

The chain is built from TRBV30 and TRBJ2-2; TRBD1 or TRBD2 may be the D gene (8 bases each). V lost 5 bases to trimming and J lost 6 bases, with 31 bases between them. The germline CDR1 and CDR2 sequences are GTSNPN and SVGIG (reference sequence). The CDR3 covers 19 residues. The CDR3 coding sequence is TGTGCCTGGCAGCGGGGGACAGGCATCTCTTTTTTGCTTGCCGGGGAGCTGTTTTTT. Its translation is CAWQRGTGISFLLAGELFF.

A note on this clone: The same CDR3 can be traced to other DNA sequences in this sample. The gene calls are TRBV19 and TRBJ1-2; D is unclear. Trimming stripped 1 base from V and 6 bases from J, with 6 bases between. Germline CDR1 LNHDA, CDR2 SQIVND (reference sequence). The CDR3 extends over 12 amino acids. For the CDR3, the DNA is TGTGCCAGTAGTATAGCCGCCAATGGCTACACCTTC. Its translation is CASSIAANGYTF. The variable domain in full, completed from reference TRBV19 and TRBJ1-2, reads DGGITQSPKYLFRKEGQNVTLSCEQNLNHDAMYWYRQDPGQGLRLIYYSQIVNDFQKGDIAEGYSVSREKKESFPLTVTSAQKNPTAFYLCASSIAANGYTFGSGTRLTVV.

This clone was seen once. The V call is TRBV27, the J call TRBJ2-3, with D perhaps TRBD2 (6 bases). The CDR3 is made up of 14 amino acids. Trimming left V 5 bases short and J 6 bases short, with 15 bases between. In germline, CDR1 is MNHEY, CDR2 SMNVEV (reference sequence). The CDR3 DNA is TGTGCCAGCAGTAGCCGGGAGCCTAGGGATACGCAGTATTTT. It specifies CASSSREPRDTQYF.

This sequence joins TRBV5-1 and TRBJ2-2; 10 positions match TRBD2. The CDR3 runs 15 residues. Unmatched junction bases numbered 4, after V lost 7 bases and J lost 1 base. CDR1 is SGHRS, CDR2 YFSETQ, per germline. The CDR3 DNA sequence: TGCGCCAGCCACCGGACTAGCGGGAACACCGGGGAGCTGTTTTTT. Protein sequence: CASHRTSGNTGELFF.

The chain links TRBV9 to TRBJ2-7; TRBD2 matches 9 bases. This CDR3 has 14 residues. J was trimmed by 4 bases and V by 4 bases; bases with no gene match: 6. In germline, CDR1 is SGDLS, CDR2 YYNGEE. The DNA of the CDR3 is TGTGCCAGCAGCCGGCGGGAGGGACTTTACGAGCAGTACTTC. Encoded protein: CASSRREGLYEQYF.

This chain uses TRBV13 with TRBJ2-7; D remains ambiguous. Germline-derived CDR1 and CDR2 are PRHDT and FYEKMQ (reference sequence). V shed 5 bases and J shed 2 bases, with 10 bases lying between them. The CDR3 sequence is 13 residues long. The CDR3 nucleotides read TGTGCCAGCAGCCCGAGGAACCCCTACGAGCAGTACTTC. This translates into CASSPRNPYEQYF.

Comment on this clone: Distinct nucleotide sequences in the sample also encode this CDR3. The chain uses TRBV11-2 and TRBJ2-1, with 9 bases identical to TRBD2. Germline values: CDR1 SGHAT, CDR2 FQNNGV. This CDR3 contains 16 residues. V shed 0 bases, J shed 4 bases, and the junction held 4 bases outside the gene matches. CDR3 nucleotides: TGTGCCAGCAGCTTAGATCTTAGCGGGAGTTACAATGAGCAGTTCTTC. It yields the protein CASSLDLSGSYNEQFF. Combining the CDR3 with reference TRBV11-2 and TRBJ2-1 gives the whole variable domain EAGVAQSPRYKIIEKRQSVAFWCNPISGHATLYWYQQILGQGPKLLIQFQNNGVVDDSQLPKDRFSAERLKGVDSTLKIQPAKLEDSAVYLCASSLDLSGSYNEQFFGPGTRLTVL.

The V and J genes are TRBV6-1 and TRBJ2-4, with 12 bases lining up with TRBD2. This CDR3 spans 22 amino acids. V lost 1 base to trimming and J lost 0 bases; unmatched junction nucleotides: 16. The V gene's germline CDR1 is MNHNS and CDR2 SASEGT. In DNA, the CDR3 is TGTGCCAGCAGTGAAGAGGGTTGGGGGACTAGCGGGTTAACCGTAGCCAAAAACATTCAGTACTTC. Its protein is CASSEEGWGTSGLTVAKNIQYF.

The chain employs TRBV28 and TRBJ2-3; D perhaps matches TRBD1 (6 bases). Trimming pared 5 bases from V and 2 bases from J, leaving 20 bases between. There are 17 residues in the CDR3. The germline gives CDR1 MDHEN, CDR2 SYDVKM. CDR3 protein: CASSPSFWDIHTDTQYF. CDR3 DNA: TGTGCCAGCAGTCCAAGCTTTTGGGACATCCACACAGATACGCAGTATTTT. The full variable domain, with the rest looked up from reference TRBV28 and TRBJ2-3, is DVKVTQSSRYLVKRTGEKVFLECVQDMDHENMFWYRQDPGLGLRLIYFSYDVKMKEKGDIPEGYSVSREKKERFSLILESASTNQTSMYLCASSPSFWDIHTDTQYFGPGTRLTVL.